The 14 T cell receptor beta chains below were found in one sample sequenced in a study of blood T cell repertoires in COVID-19. Clones were sequenced by immunoSEQ multiplex PCR, and TCRdb holds only the in-frame ones, with some missing. The table records fewer than 500,000 clones, more than 80% of them present only once. Sequencing used peripheral blood. The receptors were gathered from a woman in her 30s with active or convalescent COVID-19.

Only one count was recorded for this clone. The J gene is TRBJ1-1, the V gene TRBV28, with TRBD1 as a possible D gene (5 bases). This CDR3 region has 14 residues. Germline V gene lookup returns CDR1 MDHEN and CDR2 SYDVKM. The V end was cut by 7 bases, the J end by 1 base, with 13 bases between. CDR3 DNA: TGTGCCAGCATAGACAGCCAGGGGAACACTGAAGCTTTCTTT. Amino acids: CASIDSQGNTEAFF.

Notes on this clone: Different DNA sequences within this sample yield the same CDR3. The chain has TRBV18 and TRBJ1-1; 9 positions agree with TRBD1. CDR1 and CDR2 from the germline V gene are KGHSH and LQKENI. The CDR3 loop spans 14 amino acids. V shed 6 bases and J 2 bases; nucleotides not matched to a gene: 4. Here the CDR3 reads CASSPTGGNTEAFF. The CDR3 nucleotides read TGTGCCAGCTCGCCTACAGGGGGCAACACTGAAGCTTTCTTT.

The V gene is TRBV18, the J gene TRBJ1-6, with 12 bases that match TRBD1. The CDR3 is 16 residues long. J lost 6 bases, V lost 6 bases, and 6 bases had no gene match. In germline, CDR1 is KGHSH, CDR2 LQKENI. The CDR3 DNA follows: TGTGCCAGCTCGAGGGACAGGGGGCCGGTTAATTCACCCCTCCACTTT. Its translation: CASSRDRGPVNSPLHF.

This chain uses TRBV12-3 or TRBV12-4 with TRBJ2-7; the match to TRBD1 covers 7 bases. Unmatched junction bases numbered 5, after V lost 5 bases and J lost 4 bases. There are 13 residues in the CDR3. The CDR3 DNA sequence: TGTGCCAGCAGTCCGGGACAGAGTTACGAGCAGTACTTC. It specifies CASSPGQSYEQYF.

The chain links TRBV28 to TRBJ2-7; 13 positions agree with TRBD2. The germline gives CDR1 MDHEN, CDR2 SYDVKM. The CDR3 covers 18 residues. The V and J ends lost 4 bases and 2 bases, in that order; junction bases with no gene match: 11. The CDR3 DNA is TGTGCCAGCAGTTCCTCAAAACTGGGACTAGCGGGAACCTACGAGCAGTACTTC. Translating gives CASSSSKLGLAGTYEQYF.

This chain connects TRBV4-1 to TRBJ1-2; unclear D gene. V lost 0 bases to trimming and J lost 3 bases, with 5 bases between them. Germline V gene data show CDR1 as MGHRA and CDR2 as YSYEKL. This CDR3 is 13 amino acids long. DNA for the CDR3: TGCGCCAGCAGCCAAGACGCGTACTATGGCTACACCTTC. Its protein product is CASSQDAYYGYTF.

The J gene is TRBJ2-3, the V gene TRBV13; perhaps TRBD1 as D (6 bases). Germline V gene data show CDR1 as PRHDT and CDR2 as FYEKMQ (reference sequence). V was trimmed by 2 bases and J by 7 bases, leaving 13 bases between them. The CDR3 is 14 residues long. The CDR3 sequence is CASSLKTDSYTQYF. CDR3 nucleotide sequence: TGTGCCAGCAGCTTAAAAACGGACAGCTATACGCAGTATTTT.

The genes are TRBV23-1 and TRBJ1-2, with 7 bases aligning to TRBD1. TRBV23-1 is an open reading frame, and its role is uncertain. This CDR3 region has 16 residues. Trimming cost V 0 bases and J 4 bases; bases outside gene matches: 8. For the CDR3, the DNA is TGCGCCAGCAGTCAATCGACCAAGGACAGGAGCTATGGCTACACCTTC. Its protein is CASSQSTKDRSYGYTF.

CDR3 sequence: CASSMGGQGQEKLFF. The CDR3 DNA sequence: TGTGCCAGTAGTATGGGGGGACAGGGTCAAGAAAAACTGTTTTTT. The V and J genes are TRBV19 and TRBJ1-4; 9 positions agree with TRBD1. This CDR3 is 15 amino acids long. V shed 3 bases and J 8 bases; nucleotides not matched to a gene: 7. Germline V gives CDR1 LNHDA, CDR2 SQIVND (reference sequence).

The rearrangement joins TRBV6-6 to TRBJ1-3; D call uncertain. The CDR3 extends over 13 amino acids. The germline V gene encodes CDR1 MNHNY and CDR2 SVGAGI (reference sequence). Trimming took off 2 bases at V and 4 bases at J, with 6 bases between the two ends. CDR3 nucleotides: TGTGCCAGCAGTTACCCCGAGGGAAACACCATATATTTT. Its translation: CASSYPEGNTIYF.

This rearrangement joins TRBV9 to TRBJ2-1, with 10 bases that match TRBD2. The length of the CDR3 is 15 residues. Germline CDR1 SGDLS, CDR2 YYNGEE. V was clipped by 2 bases and J by 8 bases; unmatched bases: 7. Here the CDR3 DNA reads TGTGCCAGCAGCGTTGAAGCGGGGGGGCGATATGAGCAGTTCTTC. Translation gives CASSVEAGGRYEQFF.

This rearrangement joins TRBV4-2 to TRBJ2-3; 7 bases map to TRBD1. Trimming at V came to 0 bases and at J to 1 base, leaving 1 base not matched to a gene. This CDR3 is built from 15 residues. Germline CDR1 is LGHNA and CDR2 is YNFKEQ. In DNA form, the CDR3 reads TGTGCCAGCAGCCAAGATACAGGGGGCACAGATACGCAGTATTTT. Translation: CASSQDTGGTDTQYF.

In its sample, this clone was seen once. CDR3 loop: CASSLPGGDYGYTF. CDR3 DNA: TGCGCCAGCAGCCTCCCTGGGGGGGACTATGGCTACACCTTC. The rearrangement uses TRBV4-1 and TRBJ1-2; maybe TRBD1 (5 bases). Germline CDR1 is MGHRA and CDR2 is YSYEKL. Between the trimmed V and J ends, which lost 4 bases and 3 bases, there was a span of 12 bases. The CDR3 extends over 14 amino acids.

The chain combines TRBV3-1 (or the pseudogene TRBV3-2) with TRBJ1-1; D gene uncertain. V was pared by 8 bases and J by 4 bases, with 14 bases between. The length of the CDR3 is 13 residues. The germline V gene encodes CDR1 LGHDT and CDR2 YNNKEL (reference sequence). In DNA form, the CDR3 reads TGTGCCAGCGCCCCCGAGAGAGGCACTGAAGCTTTCTTT. It encodes CASAPERGTEAFF.